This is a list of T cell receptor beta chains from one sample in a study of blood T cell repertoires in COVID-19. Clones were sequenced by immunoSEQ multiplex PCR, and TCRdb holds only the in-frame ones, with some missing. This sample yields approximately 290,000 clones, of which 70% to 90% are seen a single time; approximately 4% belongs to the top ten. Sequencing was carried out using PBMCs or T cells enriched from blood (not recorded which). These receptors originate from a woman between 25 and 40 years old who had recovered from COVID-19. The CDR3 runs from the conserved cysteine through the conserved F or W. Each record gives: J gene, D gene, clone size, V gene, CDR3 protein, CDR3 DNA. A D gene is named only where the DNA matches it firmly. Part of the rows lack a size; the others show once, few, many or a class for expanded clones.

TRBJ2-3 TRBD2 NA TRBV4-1 CASSNQPRTSGGKDTQYF TGCGCCAGCAGCAACCAACCCCGGACTAGCGGGGGTAAAGATACGCAGTATTTT
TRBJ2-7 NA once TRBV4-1 CASSPPNYEQYF TGCGCCAGCAGCCCCCCAAACTACGAGCAGTACTTC
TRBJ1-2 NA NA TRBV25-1 CASKGYPAGVGNYGYTF TGTGCCAGCAAGGGCTACCCAGCGGGAGTGGGTAACTATGGCTACACCTTC
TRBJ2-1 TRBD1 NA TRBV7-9 CASSPGDRGSYEQFF TGTGCCAGCAGCCCCGGGGACAGGGGGTCGTATGAGCAGTTCTTC
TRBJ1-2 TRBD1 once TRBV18 CASSPGQGANYGYTF TGTGCCAGCTCACCCGGACAGGGCGCTAACTATGGCTACACCTTC
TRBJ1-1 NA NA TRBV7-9 CASSFRAEAFF TGTGCCAGCAGCTTTCGGGCTGAAGCTTTCTTT
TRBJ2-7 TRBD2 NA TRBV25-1 CASSESGGRVYEQYF TGTGCCAGCAGTGAATCGGGGGGGCGCGTCTACGAGCAGTACTTC
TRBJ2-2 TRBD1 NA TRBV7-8 CASSWTGVFDTGELFF TGTGCCAGCAGCTGGACAGGGGTCTTTGACACCGGGGAGCTGTTTTTT
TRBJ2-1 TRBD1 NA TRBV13 CASSPSPDRSNEQFF TGTGCCAGCAGCCCAAGCCCGGACAGGTCCAATGAGCAGTTCTTC
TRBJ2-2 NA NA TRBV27 CASWRAGELFF TGTGCCAGCTGGAGGGCCGGGGAGCTGTTTTTT
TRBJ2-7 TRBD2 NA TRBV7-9 CASSLGLAENYEQYF TGTGCCAGCAGCCTCGGACTAGCGGAGAACTACGAGCAGTACTTC
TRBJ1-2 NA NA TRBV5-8 CASSWRLYGYTF TGTGCCAGCAGCTGGAGGCTCTATGGCTACACCTTC
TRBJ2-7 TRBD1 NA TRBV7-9 CASSSRQGPYEQYF TGTGCCAGCAGCTCCCGACAGGGACCCTACGAGCAGTACTTC
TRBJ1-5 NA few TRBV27 CASSLSGVQPQHF TGTGCCAGCAGTCTTTCAGGGGTTCAGCCCCAGCATTTT
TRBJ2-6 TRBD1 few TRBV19 CASSMGQISGANVLTF TGTGCCAGTAGTATGGGACAGATCTCTGGGGCCAACGTCCTGACTTTC
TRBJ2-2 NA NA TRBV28 CASSFPDRPNTGELFF TGTGCCAGCAGTTTCCCCGACAGGCCGAACACCGGGGAGCTGTTTTTT
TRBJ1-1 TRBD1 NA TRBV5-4 CASSGGQGGNTEAFF TGTGCCAGCAGCGGGGGACAGGGCGGGAACACTGAAGCTTTCTTT
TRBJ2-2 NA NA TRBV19 CASKAERRRNTGELFF TGTGCCAGTAAAGCAGAGCGGCGGCGGAACACCGGGGAGCTGTTTTTT
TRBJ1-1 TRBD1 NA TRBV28 CASSQASWLYRGRGNTEAFF TGTGCCAGCAGTCAGGCGAGTTGGCTCTACAGGGGGCGCGGGAACACTGAAGCTTTCTTT
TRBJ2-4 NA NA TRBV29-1 CSGVDRGAKNIQYF TGCAGCGGGGTCGACCGGGGGGCCAAAAACATTCAGTACTTC
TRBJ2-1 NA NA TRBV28 CASSPVWGDNEQFF TGTGCCAGCAGCCCCGTTTGGGGGGACAATGAGCAGTTCTTC
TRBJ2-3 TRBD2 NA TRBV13 CASSLAGLAGGPGTDTQYF TGTGCCAGCAGCTTAGCGGGACTAGCGGGGGGGCCCGGCACAGATACGCAGTATTTT
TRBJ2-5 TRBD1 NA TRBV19 CASSMDRGRETQYF TGTGCCAGTAGTATGGACAGGGGTCGGGAGACCCAGTACTTC
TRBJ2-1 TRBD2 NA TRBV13 CASSGRSRGALTSSYNEQFF TGTGCCAGCAGCGGCCGTTCGCGGGGGGCCTTGACTAGCTCCTACAATGAGCAGTTCTTC
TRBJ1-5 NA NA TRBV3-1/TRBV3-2 CASSHGAGQVGQPQHF TGTGCCAGCAGCCATGGGGCAGGCCAAGTGGGCCAGCCCCAGCATTTT
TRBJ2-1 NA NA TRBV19 CASSIEARSGLTYNEQFF TGTGCCAGTAGTATAGAGGCGCGGAGCGGTTTAACCTACAATGAGCAGTTCTTC
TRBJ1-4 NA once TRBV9 CASSAHGGRPNEKLFF TGTGCCAGCAGCGCCCATGGGGGCAGACCTAATGAAAAACTGTTTTTT
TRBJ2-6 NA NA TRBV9 CASSVVRGSGANVLTF TGTGCCAGCAGCGTAGTTAGGGGGAGTGGGGCCAACGTCCTGACTTTC
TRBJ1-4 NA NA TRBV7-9 CASSFSRQVGSEKLFF TGTGCCAGCAGCTTTTCTCGACAGGTCGGTTCGGAAAAACTGTTTTTT
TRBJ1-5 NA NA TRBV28 CASSLGRGIQPQHF TGTGCCAGCAGTTTGGGCAGGGGTATTCAGCCCCAGCATTTT
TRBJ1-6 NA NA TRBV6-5 CASSYEGSPLHF TGTGCCAGCAGTTACGAGGGTTCACCCCTCCACTTT
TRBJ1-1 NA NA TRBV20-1 CSASMQTEAFF TGCAGTGCTAGTATGCAGACTGAAGCTTTCTTT
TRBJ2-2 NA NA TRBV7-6 CASSQASGPTNTGELFF TGTGCCAGCAGCCAAGCGTCTGGCCCTACGAACACCGGGGAGCTGTTTTTT
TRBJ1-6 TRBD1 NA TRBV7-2 CASSLGQGGSPLHF TGTGCCAGCAGCTTAGGACAGGGTGGTTCACCCCTCCACTTT
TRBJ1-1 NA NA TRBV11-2 CASRIVNTEAFF TGTGCCAGCAGAATAGTAAACACTGAAGCTTTCTTT
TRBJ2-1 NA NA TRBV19 CASSITRDNEQFF TGTGCCAGTAGTATAACGAGGGACAATGAGCAGTTCTTC
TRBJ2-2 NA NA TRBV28 CASRQRGGGGELFF TGTGCCAGCAGACAAAGGGGGGGAGGCGGGGAGCTGTTTTTT
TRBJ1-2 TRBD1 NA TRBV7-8 CASSLAGQGPRRYGYTF TGTGCCAGCAGCTTAGCGGGACAGGGGCCGCGGCGGTATGGCTACACCTTC
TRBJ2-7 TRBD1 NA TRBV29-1 CSVIRDRGYEQYF TGCAGCGTTATCCGGGACAGGGGCTACGAGCAGTACTTC
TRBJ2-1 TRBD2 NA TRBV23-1 CASSQSEGGLAGANEQFF TGCGCCAGCAGTCAATCGGAGGGGGGACTAGCGGGAGCCAATGAGCAGTTCTTC
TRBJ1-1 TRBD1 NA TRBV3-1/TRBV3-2 CASSPTQGVGNTEAFF TGTGCCAGCAGCCCGACTCAGGGGGTTGGGAACACTGAAGCTTTCTTT
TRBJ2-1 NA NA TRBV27 CASSSGQLNSEQFF TGTGCCAGCAGTTCGGGACAACTAAACAGTGAGCAGTTCTTC
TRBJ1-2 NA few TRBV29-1 CSVERPNYGYTF TGCAGCGTTGAGAGGCCCAACTATGGCTACACCTTC
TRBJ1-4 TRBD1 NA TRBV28 CASSSGQGAIHEKLFF TGTGCCAGCAGTTCGGGACAGGGGGCGATACACGAAAAACTGTTTTTT
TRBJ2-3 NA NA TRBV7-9 CASSRVVVGTDTQYF TGTGCCAGCAGCCGAGTAGTCGTCGGCACAGATACGCAGTATTTT
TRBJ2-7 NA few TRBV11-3 CASSPYSSSYEQYF TGTGCCAGCAGCCCCTACTCGAGCTCCTACGAGCAGTACTTC
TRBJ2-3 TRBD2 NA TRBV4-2 CASSQDGGGDSTDTQYF TGTGCCAGCAGCCAAGATGGCGGGGGGGATAGCACAGATACGCAGTATTTT
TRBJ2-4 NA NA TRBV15 CATSRDSLNLAKNIQYF TGTGCCACCAGCAGAGATTCGTTAAACTTAGCCAAAAACATTCAGTACTTC